The 14 T cell receptor beta chains below come from one sample, sequenced in a study of cytomegalovirus exposure and HLA in healthy donors. It was with 60 Vbeta and 13 Jbeta primers that the PCR ran. The protocol was immunoSEQ multiplex PCR, while the TCRdb copy is restricted to in-frame clones and leaves out a portion. The repertoire holds some 180,000 clones, 76% seen once, with under 3% in the top ten. Material: PBMCs. The receptors come from a woman in her 30s in good health and CMV-seropositive.

The V call is TRBV7-9, the J call TRBJ1-4; the match to TRBD1 covers 9 bases. The CDR3 loop spans 15 amino acids. The germline CDR1 and CDR2 sequences are SEHNR and FQNEAQ (reference sequence). V was clipped by 4 bases and J by 4 bases; unmatched bases: 4. CDR3 protein: CASSSRQGGNEKLFF. In DNA, the CDR3 is TGTGCCAGCAGCTCAAGACAGGGGGGTAATGAAAAACTGTTTTTT.

This clone came up once. The V gene is TRBV30, the J gene TRBJ1-5; tentatively, D is TRBD1 (5 bases). The V gene lost 2 bases and the J gene lost 4 bases, with 9 bases spanning the gap. Germline V gene data show CDR1 as GTSNPN and CDR2 as SVGIG (reference sequence). The CDR3 contains 13 residues. The CDR3 region is CAWSRQNNQPQHF. The CDR3, as DNA: TGTGCCTGGAGTAGACAGAATAATCAGCCCCAGCATTTT.

This clone has a handful of counts. V usage is TRBV2 and J usage is TRBJ1-2; 7 bases align to TRBD1. Germline CDR1 is SNHLY and CDR2 is FYNNEI. V dropped 3 bases and J dropped 4; count of bases not matched to a gene: 2. The CDR3 has 13 amino acids. As DNA, the CDR3 is TGTGCCAGCAGTGAGGGACAGACCTATGGCTACACCTTC. Its translation: CASSEGQTYGYTF.

The chain links TRBV25-1 to TRBJ2-1, with 8 bases aligning to TRBD2. This CDR3 region has 16 residues. From germline, CDR1 is MGHDK and CDR2 SYGVNS. V shed 1 base, J shed 3 bases, and the junction held 5 bases outside the gene matches. CDR3 coding DNA: TGTGCCAGCAGTGAATTAGTAGCGGGGATCTACAATGAGCAGTTCTTC. This gives the protein CASSELVAGIYNEQFF.

This chain connects TRBV4-3 to TRBJ2-3; TRBD2 matches 10 bases. The germline V gene encodes CDR1 LGHNA and CDR2 YSLEER. The CDR3 is made up of 18 amino acids. Trimming cost V 0 bases and J 3 bases; bases outside gene matches: 9. The CDR3 sequence is CASSQEGERGGSTDTQYF. Written as DNA, the CDR3 is TGCGCCAGCAGCCAAGAGGGGGAGCGGGGGGGCTCAACAGATACGCAGTATTTT.

This sequence joins TRBV7-2 and TRBJ2-3, with 11 positions matching TRBD2. The CDR3 runs 18 residues. V trimming: 3 bases; J trimming: 2 bases; junction bases outside the gene matches: 10. Germline CDR1 and CDR2: SGHTA and FQGNSA. CDR3 in DNA: TGTGCCAGCAGCTTGACGACTAGCGGGGCGGCTTTCACAGATACGCAGTATTTT. Translating it yields CASSLTTSGAAFTDTQYF.

The chain employs TRBV5-4 and TRBJ1-2; TRBD1 is a possible D gene (5 bases). CDR1 and CDR2 from the germline V gene are SGHNT and YYREEE (reference sequence). Trimming took 0 bases from V and 2 from J, leaving 14 bases between them. CDR3 length: 16 amino acids. The CDR3 DNA is TGTGCCAGCAGCTTGGTAACCCCAGGGATGAACTATGGCTACACCTTC. The encoded protein is CASSLVTPGMNYGYTF.

This chain connects TRBV18 to TRBJ1-2, with 8 bases aligning to TRBD1. The J segment lost 1 base and the V segment lost 1 base, leaving 14 bases of the junction unmatched. In germline, CDR1 is KGHSH, CDR2 LQKENI. The CDR3 consists of 19 residues. CDR3 nucleotides: TGTGCCAGCTCACCACTGACGGGCAAAGGACAGGGTGTTAACTATGGCTACACCTTC. Protein product: CASSPLTGKGQGVNYGYTF.

The chain is built from TRBV7-2 and TRBJ1-3, with D hard to call. CDR1 and CDR2 (germline): SGHTA, FQGNSA. V lost 5 bases to trimming and J lost 0 bases, with 11 bases between them. The CDR3 is made up of 15 amino acids. The CDR3 DNA reads as TGTGCCAGCAGCCCCGGTCAAAACTCTGGAAACACCATATATTTT. Protein product: CASSPGQNSGNTIYF.

This clone has only one observation. The chain couples TRBV7-2 to TRBJ2-7, with unresolved D. CDR3 length: 12 amino acids. The germline V gene encodes CDR1 SGHTA and CDR2 FQGNSA. Trimming removed 4 bases from V and 0 bases from J, with 4 bases in between. CDR3 sequence: CASSYSSYEQYF. The CDR3 DNA sequence: TGTGCCAGCAGCTACAGCTCCTACGAGCAGTACTTC. Full variable domain (rest looked up from reference TRBV7-2 and TRBJ2-7): GAGVSQSPSNKVTEKGKDVELRCDPISGHTALYWYRQSLGQGLEFLIYFQGNSAPDKSGLPSDRFSAERTGGSVSTLTIQRTQQEDSAVYLCASSYSSYEQYFGPGTRLTVT.

This clone was picked up one time. The chain links TRBV16 to TRBJ1-5; D possibly corresponds to TRBD1 (5 bases). Trimming shortened V by 0 bases and J by 6 bases, and 12 bases separated the two germline ends. Per germline, CDR1 KGHSY and CDR2 FQNENV. This CDR3 spans 15 amino acids. CDR3 loop: CASSQSAGGGQPQHF. DNA for the CDR3: TGTGCCAGCAGCCAATCCGCCGGGGGAGGTCAGCCCCAGCATTTT.

The chain joins TRBV11-1 to TRBJ2-2, with 7 bases identical to TRBD2. V lost 5 bases and J lost 5; bases outside the gene matches: 11. The CDR3 runs 16 residues. CDR1 is SGHAT, CDR2 FQDESV, per germline (reference sequence). The CDR3 DNA is TGTGCCAGCAGCCCCAAGACTAGCAGAAAAACCGGGGAGCTGTTTTTT. Its protein product is CASSPKTSRKTGELFF.

V usage is TRBV11-2 and J usage is TRBJ2-1; TRBD2 matches 10 bases. V trimming: 0 bases; J trimming: 5 bases; junction bases outside the gene matches: 7. This CDR3 comprises 17 residues. The germline CDR1 and CDR2 sequences are SGHAT and FQNNGV. CDR3 in DNA: TGTGCCAGCAGCTTAGATCCCGGCCTAGCGGGGGACAATGAGCAGTTCTTC. It yields the protein CASSLDPGLAGDNEQFF.

V usage is TRBV9 and J usage is TRBJ1-4, with D unclear. Per germline, CDR1 SGDLS and CDR2 YYNGEE. Trimming left V 4 bases short and J 12 bases short, with 13 bases between. This CDR3 is 12 amino acids long. Here the CDR3 reads CASSPRGKELFF. CDR3 bases: TGTGCCAGCAGCCCACGAGGGAAGGAACTGTTTTTT.